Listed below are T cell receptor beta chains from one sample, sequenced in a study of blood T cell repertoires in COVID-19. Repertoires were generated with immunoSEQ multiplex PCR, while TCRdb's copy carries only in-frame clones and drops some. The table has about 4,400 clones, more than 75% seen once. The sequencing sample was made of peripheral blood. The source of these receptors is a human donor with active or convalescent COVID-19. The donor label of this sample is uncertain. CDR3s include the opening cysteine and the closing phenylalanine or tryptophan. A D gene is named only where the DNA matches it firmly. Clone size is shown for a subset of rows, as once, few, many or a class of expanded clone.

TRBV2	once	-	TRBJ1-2	CASESYGYTF	TGTGCCAGCGAGTCCTATGGCTACACCTTC
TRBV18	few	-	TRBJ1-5	CASSPGQRFDQPQHF	TGTGCCAGCTCACCGGGGCAGAGATTCGATCAGCCCCAGCATTTT
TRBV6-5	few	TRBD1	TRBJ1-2	CASSYTGQGSGYTF	TGTGCCAGCAGTTACACGGGACAGGGTTCTGGCTACACCTTC
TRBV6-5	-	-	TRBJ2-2	CASSQNPNTGELFF	TGTGCCAGCAGCCAGAACCCGAACACCGGGGAGCTGTTTTTT
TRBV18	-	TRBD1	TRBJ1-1	CASSPKEGATYTEAFF	TGTGCCAGCTCACCTAAGGAGGGGGCCACCTACACTGAAGCTTTCTTT
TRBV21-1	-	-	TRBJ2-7	CASSKVRGQGTYEQYF	TGTGCCAGCAGCAAAGTTCGGGGACAGGGTACCTACGAGCAGTACTTC
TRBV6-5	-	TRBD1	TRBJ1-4	CASTPGGNEKLFF	TGTGCCAGCACACCAGGGGGCAATGAAAAACTGTTTTTT
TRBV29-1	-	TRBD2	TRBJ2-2	CSVDGLAGGPNTGELFF	TGCAGCGTTGACGGGCTAGCGGGAGGGCCAAACACCGGGGAGCTGTTTTTT
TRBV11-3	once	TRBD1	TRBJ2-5	CASSGTGAETQYF	TGTGCCAGCAGCGGGACAGGGGCAGAGACCCAGTACTTC
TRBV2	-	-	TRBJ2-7	CASSNPGRVAYEQYF	TGTGCCAGCAGCAACCCTGGCAGGGTAGCCTACGAGCAGTACTTC
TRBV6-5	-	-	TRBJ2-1	CASSPQVLVYNEQFF	TGTGCCAGCAGCCCACAGGTCCTAGTATACAATGAGCAGTTCTTC
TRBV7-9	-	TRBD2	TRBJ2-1	CASSLAGTSGSREQFF	TGTGCCAGCAGCTTAGCGGGGACTAGCGGGAGTCGGGAGCAGTTCTTC
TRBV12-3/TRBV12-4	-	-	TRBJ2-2	CASSFRNTGELFF	TGTGCCAGCAGTTTCAGGAACACCGGGGAGCTGTTTTTT
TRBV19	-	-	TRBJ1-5	CASSTREQQPQHF	TGTGCCAGTAGTACCAGGGAACAGCAGCCCCAGCATTTT
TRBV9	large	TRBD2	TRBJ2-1	CASSYGTSGTNEQFF	TGTGCCAGCAGCTATGGGACTAGCGGTACCAATGAGCAGTTCTTC
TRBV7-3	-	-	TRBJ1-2	CASSPGPEEGYTF	TGTGCCAGCAGCCCTGGCCCTGAGGAGGGCTACACCTTC
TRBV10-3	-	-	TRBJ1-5	CAIGGGFGQPNQPQHF	TGTGCCATCGGGGGGGGGTTTGGACAGCCAAATCAGCCCCAGCATTTT
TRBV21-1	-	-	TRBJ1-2	CASSKARLVAYGYTF	TGTGCCAGCAGCAAAGCGCGTCTGGTAGCATATGGCTACACCTTC
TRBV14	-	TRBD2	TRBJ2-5	CASSQVQLAGRETQYF	TGTGCCAGCAGCCAAGTCCAACTAGCGGGACGGGAGACCCAGTACTTC
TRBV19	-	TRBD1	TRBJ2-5	CASSNGQGQETQYF	TGTGCCAGTAGTAATGGACAGGGACAAGAGACCCAGTACTTC
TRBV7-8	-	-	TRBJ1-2	CASSPRDTVFSLYGYTF	TGTGCCAGCAGCCCCCGGGACACCGTTTTTAGTCTCTATGGCTACACCTTC
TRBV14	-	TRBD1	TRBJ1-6	CASGRRTGNSPLHF	TGTGCCAGCGGAAGACGGACAGGAAATTCACCCCTCCACTTT
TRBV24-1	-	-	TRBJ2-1	CATSESVPFFKGRDSSNEQFF	TGTGCCACCAGTGAATCCGTACCATTCTTTAAAGGGCGGGATAGTTCCAATGAGCAGTTCTTC
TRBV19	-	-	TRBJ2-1	CASSGRGYNEQFF	TGTGCCAGTAGCGGGAGAGGCTACAATGAGCAGTTCTTC
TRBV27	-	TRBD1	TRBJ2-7	CASSLGTGSYEQYF	TGTGCCAGCAGTTTGGGGACAGGGAGCTACGAGCAGTACTTC
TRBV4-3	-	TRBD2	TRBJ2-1	CASSAGTSGRRETYNEQFF	TGCGCCAGCAGCGCCGGGACTAGCGGGAGGCGAGAGACCTACAATGAGCAGTTCTTC
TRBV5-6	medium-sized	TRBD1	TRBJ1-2	CASSWDRARGYTF	TGTGCCAGCAGCTGGGACAGGGCACGAGGCTACACCTTC
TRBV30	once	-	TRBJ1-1	CAWSTGGQNTEAFF	TGTGCCTGGAGTACAGGTGGACAGAACACTGAAGCTTTCTTT
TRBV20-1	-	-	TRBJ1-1	CSAKGGAEAFF	TGCAGTGCGAAAGGAGGGGCTGAAGCTTTCTTT
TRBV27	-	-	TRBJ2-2	CASSLRGPQIRTGELFF	TGTGCCAGCAGTTTACGGGGTCCACAGATCCGCACCGGGGAGCTGTTTTTT
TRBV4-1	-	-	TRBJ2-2	CASSPLGRGYTGELFF	TGCGCCAGCAGCCCCCTGGGCAGGGGTTACACCGGGGAGCTGTTTTTT
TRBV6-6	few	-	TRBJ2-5	CASSYPKETQYF	TGTGCCAGCAGTTACCCCAAAGAGACCCAGTACTTC
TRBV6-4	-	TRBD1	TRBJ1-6	CARTLTGKYNSPLHF	TGTGCCAGGACCCTGACAGGGAAATATAATTCACCCCTCCACTTT
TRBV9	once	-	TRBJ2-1	CASSVAQPEDEQFF	TGTGCCAGCAGCGTAGCTCAGCCTGAGGATGAGCAGTTCTTC
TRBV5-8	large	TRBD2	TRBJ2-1	CASSSFLAWTSGSLDNEQFF	TGTGCCAGCAGCTCATTTTTAGCCTGGACTAGCGGGAGTCTGGACAATGAGCAGTTCTTC
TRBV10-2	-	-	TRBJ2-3	CASSESKGAGTDTQYF	TGCGCCAGCAGTGAGTCGAAAGGGGCGGGCACAGATACGCAGTATTTT
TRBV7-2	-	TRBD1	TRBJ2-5	CASSLGDRVGETQYF	TGTGCCAGCAGCTTAGGAGACAGGGTGGGAGAGACCCAGTACTTC
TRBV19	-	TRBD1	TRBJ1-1	CASSIDGGRGQNTEAFF	TGTGCCAGTAGTATAGATGGAGGAAGGGGGCAGAACACTGAAGCTTTCTTT
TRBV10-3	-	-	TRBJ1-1	CASTQHPNTEAFF	TGTGCCAGTACACAGCACCCGAACACTGAAGCTTTCTTT
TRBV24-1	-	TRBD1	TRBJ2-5	CATSQGTGLQETQYF	TGTGCCACCAGCCAAGGGACAGGGCTTCAAGAGACCCAGTACTTC
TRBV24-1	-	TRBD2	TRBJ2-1	CATSDPGLAGGNEQFF	TGTGCCACCAGTGACCCCGGACTAGCGGGAGGCAATGAGCAGTTCTTC
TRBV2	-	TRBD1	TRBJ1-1	CASRDRLRTEAFF	TGTGCCTCCCGGGACAGGCTAAGGACTGAAGCTTTCTTT
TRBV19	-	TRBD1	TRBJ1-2	CASTTGGVGYTF	TGTGCCAGCACTACAGGGGGCGTTGGCTACACCTTC
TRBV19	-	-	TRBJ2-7	CASQGAYEQYF	TGTGCCTCCCAAGGGGCCTACGAGCAGTACTTC
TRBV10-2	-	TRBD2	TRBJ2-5	CASRDRRREESSETQYF	TGCGCCAGCCGCGACCGTCGGCGGGAGGAGTCTTCAGAGACCCAGTACTTC
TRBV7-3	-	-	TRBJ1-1	CASSSRDNSEAFF	TGTGCCAGCAGCTCCCGGGACAATTCTGAAGCTTTCTTT
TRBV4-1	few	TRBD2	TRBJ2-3	CASSHLLRGDLTQYF	TGCGCCAGCAGCCACCTCTTGCGGGGGGATCTTACGCAGTATTTT
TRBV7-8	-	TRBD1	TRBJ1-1	CASSSQGAHTEAFF	TGTGCCAGCAGCTCACAGGGGGCCCACACTGAAGCTTTCTTT
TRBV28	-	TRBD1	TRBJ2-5	CASRSPGTGGIQETQYF	TGTGCCAGCAGATCCCCGGGGACAGGGGGTATCCAAGAGACCCAGTACTTC
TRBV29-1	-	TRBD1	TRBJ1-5	CSVGAGGYPQHF	TGCAGCGTTGGCGCAGGGGGTTACCCCCAGCATTTT
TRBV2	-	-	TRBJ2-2	CASSVARSIAGELFF	TGTGCCAGCAGTGTCGCGAGGTCGATCGCCGGGGAGCTGTTTTTT
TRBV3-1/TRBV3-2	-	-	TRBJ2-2	CASSQHGGQTGELFF	TGTGCCAGCAGCCAACACGGAGGGCAAACCGGGGAGCTGTTTTTT
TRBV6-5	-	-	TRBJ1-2	CASRTWQGGNYGYTF	TGTGCCAGCAGAACCTGGCAGGGCGGTAACTATGGCTACACCTTC
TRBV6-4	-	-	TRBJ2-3	CASSTSTSTDTQYF	TGTGCCAGCAGTACTTCTACTTCCACAGATACGCAGTATTTT
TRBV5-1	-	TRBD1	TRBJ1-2	CASSADRVLYGYTF	TGCGCCAGCAGCGCGGACAGGGTTCTCTATGGCTACACCTTC
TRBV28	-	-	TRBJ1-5	CASSYSSYSQPQHF	TGTGCCAGCAGTTATAGTTCTTATAGTCAGCCCCAGCATTTT
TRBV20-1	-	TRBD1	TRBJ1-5	CSASKLGQYNQPQHF	TGCAGTGCAAGTAAGTTGGGACAGTACAATCAGCCCCAGCATTTT
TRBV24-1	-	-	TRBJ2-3	CATSEEARAQYF	TGTGCCACCAGTGAAGAGGCGCGGGCGCAGTATTTT
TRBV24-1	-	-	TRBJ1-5	CATSDPRRGSNNQPQHF	TGTGCCACCAGTGACCCCCGCAGGGGTTCGAACAATCAGCCCCAGCATTTT